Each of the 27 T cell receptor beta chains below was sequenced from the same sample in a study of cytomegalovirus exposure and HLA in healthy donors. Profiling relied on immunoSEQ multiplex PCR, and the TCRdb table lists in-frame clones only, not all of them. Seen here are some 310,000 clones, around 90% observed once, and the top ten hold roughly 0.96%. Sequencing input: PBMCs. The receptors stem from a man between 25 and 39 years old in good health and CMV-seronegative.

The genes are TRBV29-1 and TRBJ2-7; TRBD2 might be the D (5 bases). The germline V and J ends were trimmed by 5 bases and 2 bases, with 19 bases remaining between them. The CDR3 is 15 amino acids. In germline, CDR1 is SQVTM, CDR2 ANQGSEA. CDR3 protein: CSVSRGSWATYEQYF. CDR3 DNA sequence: TGCAGCGTTAGTCGAGGGTCATGGGCGACCTACGAGCAGTACTTC.

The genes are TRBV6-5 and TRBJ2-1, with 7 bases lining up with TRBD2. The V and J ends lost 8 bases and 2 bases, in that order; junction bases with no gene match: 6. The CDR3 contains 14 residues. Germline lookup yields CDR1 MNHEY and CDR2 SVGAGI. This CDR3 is CASGRAGPYNEQFF. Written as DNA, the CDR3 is TGTGCCAGCGGTAGAGCGGGGCCCTACAATGAGCAGTTCTTC.

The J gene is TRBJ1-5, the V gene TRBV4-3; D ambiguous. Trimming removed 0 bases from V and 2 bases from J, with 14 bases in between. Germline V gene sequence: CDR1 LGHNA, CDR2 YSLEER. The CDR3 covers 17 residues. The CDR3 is CASSQDPWERGNQPQHF. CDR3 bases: TGCGCCAGCAGCCAAGATCCATGGGAGAGGGGCAATCAGCCCCAGCATTTT.

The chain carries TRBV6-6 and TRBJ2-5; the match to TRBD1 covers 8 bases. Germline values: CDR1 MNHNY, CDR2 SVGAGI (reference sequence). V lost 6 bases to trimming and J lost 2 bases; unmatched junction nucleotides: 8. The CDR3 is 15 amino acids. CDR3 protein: CASSSAGQGQETQYF. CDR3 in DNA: TGTGCCAGCAGCTCGGCCGGACAGGGACAAGAGACCCAGTACTTC.

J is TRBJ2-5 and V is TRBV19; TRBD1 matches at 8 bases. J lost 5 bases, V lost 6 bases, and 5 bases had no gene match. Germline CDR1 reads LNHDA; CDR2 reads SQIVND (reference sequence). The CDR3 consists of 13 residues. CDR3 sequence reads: CASSQGAGETQYF. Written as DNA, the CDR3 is TGTGCCAGTAGCCAGGGGGCAGGGGAGACCCAGTACTTC.

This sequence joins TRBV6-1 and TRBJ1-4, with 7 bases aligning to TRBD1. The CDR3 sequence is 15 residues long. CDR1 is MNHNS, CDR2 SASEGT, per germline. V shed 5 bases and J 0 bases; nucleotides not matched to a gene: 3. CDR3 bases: TGTGCCAGCAGTCCCGACAGGGCAACTAATGAAAAACTGTTTTTT. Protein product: CASSPDRATNEKLFF.

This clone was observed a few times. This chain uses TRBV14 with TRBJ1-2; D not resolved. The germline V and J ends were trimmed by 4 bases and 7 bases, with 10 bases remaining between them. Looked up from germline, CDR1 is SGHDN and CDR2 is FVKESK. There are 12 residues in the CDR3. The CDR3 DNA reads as TGTGCCAGCAGCCGCGGGGAGCTTGGCTACACCTTC. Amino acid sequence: CASSRGELGYTF.

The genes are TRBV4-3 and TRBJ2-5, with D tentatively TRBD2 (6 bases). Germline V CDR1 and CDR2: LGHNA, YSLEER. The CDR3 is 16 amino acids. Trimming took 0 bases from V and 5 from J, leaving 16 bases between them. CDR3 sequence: CASSQDRGQGGETQYF. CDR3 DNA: TGCGCCAGCAGCCAAGATAGGGGCCAGGGAGGCGAGACCCAGTACTTC.

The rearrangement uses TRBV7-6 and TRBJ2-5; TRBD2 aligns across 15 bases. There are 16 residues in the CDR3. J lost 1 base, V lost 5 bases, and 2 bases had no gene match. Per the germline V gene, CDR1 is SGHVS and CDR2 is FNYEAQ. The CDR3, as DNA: TGTGCCAGCAGCCAGGGACTAGCGGGGGGCCAAGAGACCCAGTACTTC. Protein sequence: CASSQGLAGGQETQYF.

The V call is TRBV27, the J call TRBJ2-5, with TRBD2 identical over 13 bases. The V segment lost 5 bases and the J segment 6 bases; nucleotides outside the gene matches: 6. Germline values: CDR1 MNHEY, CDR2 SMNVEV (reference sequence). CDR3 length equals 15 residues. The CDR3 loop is CASSPTSGGTKTQYF. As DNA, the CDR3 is TGTGCCAGCAGTCCGACTAGCGGGGGGACGAAGACCCAGTACTTC.

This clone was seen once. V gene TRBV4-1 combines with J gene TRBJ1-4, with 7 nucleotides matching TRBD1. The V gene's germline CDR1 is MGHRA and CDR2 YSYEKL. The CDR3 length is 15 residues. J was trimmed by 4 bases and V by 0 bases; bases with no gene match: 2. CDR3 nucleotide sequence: TGCGCCAGCAGCCAAGAGGACAGGATTAATGAAAAACTGTTTTTT. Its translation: CASSQEDRINEKLFF.

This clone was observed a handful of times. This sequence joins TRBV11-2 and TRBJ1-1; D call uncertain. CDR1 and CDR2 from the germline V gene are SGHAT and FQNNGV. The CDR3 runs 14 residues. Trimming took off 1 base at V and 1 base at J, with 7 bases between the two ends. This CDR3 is CASSLAWQNTEAFF. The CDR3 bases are TGTGCCAGCAGCTTAGCGTGGCAGAACACTGAAGCTTTCTTT.

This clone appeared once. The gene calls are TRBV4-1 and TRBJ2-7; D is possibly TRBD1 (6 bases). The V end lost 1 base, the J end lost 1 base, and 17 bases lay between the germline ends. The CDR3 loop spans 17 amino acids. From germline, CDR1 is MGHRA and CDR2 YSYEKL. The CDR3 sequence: CASSQVGAPRGSYEQYF. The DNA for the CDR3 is TGCGCCAGCAGCCAAGTAGGTGCCCCAAGGGGGTCCTACGAGCAGTACTTC.

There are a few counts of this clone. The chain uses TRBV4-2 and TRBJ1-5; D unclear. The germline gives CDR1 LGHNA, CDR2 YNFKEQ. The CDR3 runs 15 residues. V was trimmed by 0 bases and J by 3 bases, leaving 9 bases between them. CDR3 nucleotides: TGTGCCAGCAGCCAAGATGGCGGTTTCAATCAGCCCCAGCATTTT. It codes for CASSQDGGFNQPQHF.

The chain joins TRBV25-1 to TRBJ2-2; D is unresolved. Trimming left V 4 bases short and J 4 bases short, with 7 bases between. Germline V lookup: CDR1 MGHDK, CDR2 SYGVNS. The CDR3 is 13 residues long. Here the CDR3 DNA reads TGTGCCAGCAGTGTTACGGGCACCGGGGAGCTGTTTTTT. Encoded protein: CASSVTGTGELFF.

CDR3 bases: TGTGCCAGTAGTATACTACAGAGCAATCAGCCCCAGCATTTT. Protein sequence: CASSILQSNQPQHF. The chain links TRBV19 to TRBJ1-5; no firm D call. There are 14 residues in the CDR3. The germline gives CDR1 LNHDA, CDR2 SQIVND (reference sequence). Trimming took off 2 bases at V and 1 base at J, with 6 bases between the two ends.

DNA for the CDR3: TGTGCCAGCAACAGGCTAAGCTCTGGAAACACCATATATTTT. Translating gives CASNRLSSGNTIYF. The V gene is TRBV11-2, the J gene TRBJ1-3, with a possible D match to TRBD1 (5 bases). Germline V gene data show CDR1 as SGHAT and CDR2 as FQNNGV. This CDR3 spans 14 amino acids. Trimming took 7 bases from V and 0 from J, leaving 10 bases between them.

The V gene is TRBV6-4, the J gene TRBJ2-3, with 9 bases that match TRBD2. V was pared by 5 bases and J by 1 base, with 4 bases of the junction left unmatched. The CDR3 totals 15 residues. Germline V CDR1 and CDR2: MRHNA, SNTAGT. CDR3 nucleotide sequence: TGTGCCAGCAGTACTGCGGGGGGGGGCACAGATACGCAGTATTTT. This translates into CASSTAGGGTDTQYF.

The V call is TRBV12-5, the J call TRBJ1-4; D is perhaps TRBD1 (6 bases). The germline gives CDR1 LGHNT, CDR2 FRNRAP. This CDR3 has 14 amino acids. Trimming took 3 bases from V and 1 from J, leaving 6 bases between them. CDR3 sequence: CASGLGGTNEKLFF. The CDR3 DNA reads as TGTGCTAGTGGTTTAGGGGGAACTAATGAAAAACTGTTTTTT.

The CDR3 region has the DNA TGTGCTAGTGGTTTGGACCTTGACAGAAAATATCAGCCCCAGCATTTT. This sequence encodes CASGLDLDRKYQPQHF. The rearrangement links TRBV12-5 to TRBJ1-5; tentative D call: TRBD1 (5 bases). Trimming removed 1 base at V and 5 bases at J, with 15 bases between. In germline, CDR1 is LGHNT, CDR2 FRNRAP. The CDR3 covers 16 residues.

The CDR3, as DNA: TGTGCCAGCAGTGGCACCCTGACAGGCTATAGCAATCAGCCCCAGCATTTT. Translation gives CASSGTLTGYSNQPQHF. V usage is TRBV6-1 and J usage is TRBJ1-5, with D possibly TRBD1 on 6 matching bases. The CDR3 loop spans 17 amino acids. From germline, CDR1 is MNHNS and CDR2 SASEGT. Trimming took off 4 bases at V and 0 bases at J, with 16 bases between the two ends.

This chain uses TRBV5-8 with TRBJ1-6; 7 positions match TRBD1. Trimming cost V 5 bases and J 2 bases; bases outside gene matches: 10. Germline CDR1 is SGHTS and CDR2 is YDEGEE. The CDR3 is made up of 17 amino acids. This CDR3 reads CASRRFAGGAYNSPLHF. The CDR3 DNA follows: TGTGCCAGCAGGAGGTTCGCAGGGGGAGCCTATAATTCACCCCTCCACTTT.

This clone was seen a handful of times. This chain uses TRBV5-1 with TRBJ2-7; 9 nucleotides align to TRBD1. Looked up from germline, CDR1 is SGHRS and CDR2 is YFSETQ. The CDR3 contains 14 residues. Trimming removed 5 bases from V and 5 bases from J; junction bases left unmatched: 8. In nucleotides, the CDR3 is TGCGCCAGCAGTCAGGACAGGGGTATCGACGAGCAGTACTTC. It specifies CASSQDRGIDEQYF.

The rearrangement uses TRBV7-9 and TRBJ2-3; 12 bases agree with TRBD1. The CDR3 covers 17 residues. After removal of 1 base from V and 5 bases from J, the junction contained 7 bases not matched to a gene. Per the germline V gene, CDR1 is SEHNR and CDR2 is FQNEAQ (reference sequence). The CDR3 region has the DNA TGTGCCAGCAGCTTAGTAGGGGACAGGGGGCATATAGATACGCAGTATTTT. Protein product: CASSLVGDRGHIDTQYF.

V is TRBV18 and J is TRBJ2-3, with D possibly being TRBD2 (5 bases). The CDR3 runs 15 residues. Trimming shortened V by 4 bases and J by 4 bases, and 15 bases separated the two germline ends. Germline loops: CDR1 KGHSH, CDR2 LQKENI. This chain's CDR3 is CASSRETSGADTQYF. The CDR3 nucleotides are TGTGCCAGCTCACGGGAAACCTCCGGGGCAGATACGCAGTATTTT.

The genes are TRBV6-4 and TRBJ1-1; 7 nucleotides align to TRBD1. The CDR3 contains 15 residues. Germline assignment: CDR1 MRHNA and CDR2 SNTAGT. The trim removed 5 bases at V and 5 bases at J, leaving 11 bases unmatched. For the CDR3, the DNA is TGTGCCAGCAGTTATTCGGAGGGGGCGTTGACTGAAGCTTTCTTT. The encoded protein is CASSYSEGALTEAFF.

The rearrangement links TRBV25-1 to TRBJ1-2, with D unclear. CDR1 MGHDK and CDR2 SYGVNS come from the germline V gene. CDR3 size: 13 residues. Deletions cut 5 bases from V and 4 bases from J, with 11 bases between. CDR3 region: CASSPGDPYGYTF. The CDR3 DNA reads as TGTGCCAGCAGTCCCGGAGACCCCTATGGCTACACCTTC.